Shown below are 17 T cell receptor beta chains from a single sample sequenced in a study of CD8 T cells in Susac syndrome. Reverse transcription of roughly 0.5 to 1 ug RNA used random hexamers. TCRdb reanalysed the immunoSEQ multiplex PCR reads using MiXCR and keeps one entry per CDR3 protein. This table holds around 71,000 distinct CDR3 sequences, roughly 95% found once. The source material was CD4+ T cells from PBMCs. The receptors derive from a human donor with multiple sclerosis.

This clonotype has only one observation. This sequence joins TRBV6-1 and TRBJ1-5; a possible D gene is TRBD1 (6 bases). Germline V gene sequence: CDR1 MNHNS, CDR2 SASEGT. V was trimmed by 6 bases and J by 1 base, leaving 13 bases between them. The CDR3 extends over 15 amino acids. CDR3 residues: CASSATGSSNQPQHF. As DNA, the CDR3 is TGTGCCAGCAGCGCTACAGGGTCGAGCAATCAGCCCCAGCATTTT.

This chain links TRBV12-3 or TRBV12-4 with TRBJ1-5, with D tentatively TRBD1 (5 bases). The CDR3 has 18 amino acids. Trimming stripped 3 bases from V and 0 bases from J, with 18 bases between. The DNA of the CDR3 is TGTGCCAGCAGTTTGGAGAGGGGAGGGAGTCGTAGCAATCAGCCCCAGCATTTT. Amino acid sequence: CASSLERGGSRSNQPQHF.

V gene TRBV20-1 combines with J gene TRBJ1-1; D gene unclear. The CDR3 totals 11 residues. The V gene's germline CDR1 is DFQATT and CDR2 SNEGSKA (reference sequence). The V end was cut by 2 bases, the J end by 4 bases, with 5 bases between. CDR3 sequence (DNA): TGCAGTGCTAGACGGAGCACTGAAGCTTTCTTT. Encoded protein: CSARRSTEAFF.

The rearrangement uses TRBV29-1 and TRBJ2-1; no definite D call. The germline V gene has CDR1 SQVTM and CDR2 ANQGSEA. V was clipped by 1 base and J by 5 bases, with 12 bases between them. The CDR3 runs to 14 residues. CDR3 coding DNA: TGCAGCGTTGAAGGCAGGAACAAAAACAATGAGCAGTTCTTC. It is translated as CSVEGRNKNNEQFF.

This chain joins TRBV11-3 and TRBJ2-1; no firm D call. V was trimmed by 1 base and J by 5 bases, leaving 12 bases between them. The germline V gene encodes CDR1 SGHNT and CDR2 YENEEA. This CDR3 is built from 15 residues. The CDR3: CASSLGPQSNNEQFF. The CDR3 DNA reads TGTGCCAGCAGCTTAGGGCCCCAGAGCAACAATGAGCAGTTCTTC.

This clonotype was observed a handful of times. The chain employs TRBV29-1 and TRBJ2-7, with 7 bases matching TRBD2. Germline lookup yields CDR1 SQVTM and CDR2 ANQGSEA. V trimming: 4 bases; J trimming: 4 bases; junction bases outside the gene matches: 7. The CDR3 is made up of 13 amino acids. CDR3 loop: CSVGSMGGYEQYF. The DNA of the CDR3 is TGCAGCGTTGGGTCCATGGGAGGGTACGAGCAGTACTTC.

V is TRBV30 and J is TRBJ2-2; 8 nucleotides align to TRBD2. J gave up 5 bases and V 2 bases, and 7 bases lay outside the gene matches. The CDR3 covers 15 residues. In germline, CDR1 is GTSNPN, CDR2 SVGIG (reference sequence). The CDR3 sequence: CAWSRGSGVTGELFF. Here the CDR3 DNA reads TGTGCCTGGAGTAGAGGTAGCGGGGTTACCGGGGAGCTGTTTTTT. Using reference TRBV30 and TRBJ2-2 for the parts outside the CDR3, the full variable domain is SQTIHQWPATLVQPVGSPLSLECTVEGTSNPNLYWYRQAAGRGLQLLFYSVGIGQISSEVPQNLSASRPQDRQFILSSKKLLLSDSGFYLCAWSRGSGVTGELFFGEGSRLTVL.

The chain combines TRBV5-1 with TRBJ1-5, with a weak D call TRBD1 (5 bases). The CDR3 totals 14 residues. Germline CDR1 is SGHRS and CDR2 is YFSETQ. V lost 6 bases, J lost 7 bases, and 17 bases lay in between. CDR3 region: CASIYKQGEQPQHF. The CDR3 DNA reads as TGCGCCAGCATTTATAAGCAGGGCGAACAGCCCCAGCATTTT.

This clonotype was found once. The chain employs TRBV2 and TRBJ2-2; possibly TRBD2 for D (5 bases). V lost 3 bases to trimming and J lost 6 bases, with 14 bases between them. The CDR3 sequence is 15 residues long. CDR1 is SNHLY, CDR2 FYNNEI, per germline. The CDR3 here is CASSETNPEAGELFF. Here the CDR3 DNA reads TGTGCCAGCAGTGAGACAAACCCGGAGGCCGGGGAGCTGTTTTTT.

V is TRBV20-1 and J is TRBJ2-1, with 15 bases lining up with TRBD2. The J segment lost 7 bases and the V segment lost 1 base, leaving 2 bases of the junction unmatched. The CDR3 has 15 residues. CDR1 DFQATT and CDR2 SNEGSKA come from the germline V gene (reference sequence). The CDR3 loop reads CSARGTSGGANEQFF. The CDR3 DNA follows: TGCAGTGCTAGAGGGACTAGCGGGGGGGCTAATGAGCAGTTCTTC.

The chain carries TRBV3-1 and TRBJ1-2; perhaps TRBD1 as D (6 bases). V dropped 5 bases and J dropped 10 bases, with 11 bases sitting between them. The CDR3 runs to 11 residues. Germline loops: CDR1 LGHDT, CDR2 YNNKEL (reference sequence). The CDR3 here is CASSGGANYTF. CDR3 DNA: TGTGCCAGCAGCGGGGGCGCGAACTACACCTTC.

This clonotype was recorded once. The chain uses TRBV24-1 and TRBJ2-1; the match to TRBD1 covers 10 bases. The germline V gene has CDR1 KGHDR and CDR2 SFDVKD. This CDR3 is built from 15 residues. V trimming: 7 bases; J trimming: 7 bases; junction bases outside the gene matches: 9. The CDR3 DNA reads TGTGCCACCAGCAGACAGGGGGCCGCAGGGAATGAGCAGTTCTTC. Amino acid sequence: CATSRQGAAGNEQFF.

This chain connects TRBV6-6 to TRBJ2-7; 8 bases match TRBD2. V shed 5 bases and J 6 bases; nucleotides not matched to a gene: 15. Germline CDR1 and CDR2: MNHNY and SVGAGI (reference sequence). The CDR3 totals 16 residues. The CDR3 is CASSTSPGSGVSEQYF. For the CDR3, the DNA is TGTGCCAGCAGTACCTCCCCGGGTAGCGGGGTTTCCGAGCAGTACTTC.

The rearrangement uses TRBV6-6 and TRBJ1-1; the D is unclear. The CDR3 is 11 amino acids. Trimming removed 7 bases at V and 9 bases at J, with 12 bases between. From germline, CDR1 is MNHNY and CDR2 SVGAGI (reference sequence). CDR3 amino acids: CASILTHQAFF. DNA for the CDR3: TGTGCCAGCATCCTGACCCACCAAGCTTTCTTT.

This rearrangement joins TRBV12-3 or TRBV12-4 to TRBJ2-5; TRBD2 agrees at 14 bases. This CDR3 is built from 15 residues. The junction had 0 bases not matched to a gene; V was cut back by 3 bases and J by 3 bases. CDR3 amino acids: CASSLTSGGEETQYF. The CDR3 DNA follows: TGTGCCAGCAGTTTGACTAGCGGGGGGGAAGAGACCCAGTACTTC.

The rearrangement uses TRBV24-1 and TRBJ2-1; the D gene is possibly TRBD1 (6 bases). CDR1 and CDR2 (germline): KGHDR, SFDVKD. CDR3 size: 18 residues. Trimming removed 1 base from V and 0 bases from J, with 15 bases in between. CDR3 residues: CATSDFEAGDSSYNEQFF. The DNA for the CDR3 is TGTGCCACCAGTGATTTTGAGGCAGGGGATAGCTCCTACAATGAGCAGTTCTTC.

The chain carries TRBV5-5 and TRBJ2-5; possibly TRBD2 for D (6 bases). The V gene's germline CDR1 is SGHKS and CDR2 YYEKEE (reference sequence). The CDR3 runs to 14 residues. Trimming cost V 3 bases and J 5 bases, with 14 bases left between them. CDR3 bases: TGTGCCAGCAGCTGGGTTCAGGAGGGGGAGACCCAGTACTTC. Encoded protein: CASSWVQEGETQYF.